Each of the 21 T cell receptor beta chains below was sequenced from the same sample in a study of T cell responses to AZD1222 COVID-19 vaccine. Sequenced by immunoSEQ multiplex PCR; TCRdb stores in-frame clones only, minus some. The sample consists of about 120,000 clones, around nine tenths of them appearing once. The material sequenced was peripheral blood, taken on day 0 of AZD1222 vaccination. The receptors stem from an adult in good health.

The chain employs TRBV20-1 and TRBJ1-2; D remains ambiguous. This CDR3 comprises 11 residues. CDR1 is DFQATT, CDR2 SNEGSKA, per germline (reference sequence). Trimming pared 5 bases from V and 6 bases from J, leaving 10 bases between. Written as DNA, the CDR3 is TGCAGTGCTCTGGATGGAGATGGCTACACCTTC. Protein: CSALDGDGYTF.

The chain combines TRBV5-4 with TRBJ1-1; no definite D call. The germline gives CDR1 SGHNT, CDR2 YYREEE (reference sequence). CDR3 size: 12 residues. The V and J ends lost 5 bases and 4 bases respectively, with 9 bases between them. The CDR3 DNA follows: TGTGCCAGCAGTTCATCCCCCACTGAAGCTTTCTTT. It codes for CASSSSPTEAFF.

The gene calls are TRBV6-5 and TRBJ1-4, with D unclear. Deletions cut 7 bases from V and 5 bases from J, with 11 bases between. Germline CDR1 MNHEY, CDR2 SVGAGI. This CDR3 comprises 13 residues. The CDR3 region is CASKPWQNEKLFF. DNA of the CDR3: TGTGCCAGCAAACCGTGGCAAAATGAAAAACTGTTTTTT.

The J gene is TRBJ1-1, the V gene TRBV30; 7 nucleotides match TRBD1. The CDR3 is 11 residues long. Germline CDR1 and CDR2: GTSNPN and SVGIG (reference sequence). The J segment lost 4 bases and the V segment lost 8 bases, leaving 4 bases of the junction unmatched. CDR3: CAGTGVTEAFF. The CDR3 nucleotides read TGTGCCGGTACAGGGGTCACTGAAGCTTTCTTT.

This chain uses TRBV5-4 with TRBJ2-1; 10 nucleotides line up with TRBD1. J lost 0 bases, V lost 4 bases, and 7 bases had no gene match. Germline values: CDR1 SGHNT, CDR2 YYREEE (reference sequence). The CDR3 has 17 residues. CDR3 loop: CASSLMTGGSSYNEQFF. As DNA, the CDR3 is TGTGCCAGCAGCCTCATGACAGGGGGCAGCTCCTACAATGAGCAGTTCTTC.

The chain recombines TRBV7-2 with TRBJ2-7, with 11 bases identical to TRBD2. The ends lost 1 base at V and 0 bases at J; junction bases unmatched: 11. The CDR3 runs 19 residues. Germline V lookup: CDR1 SGHTA, CDR2 FQGNSA. CDR3: CASSLVALAGGSRSYEQYF. As DNA, the CDR3 is TGTGCCAGCAGCTTAGTCGCGCTAGCGGGGGGCTCACGCTCCTACGAGCAGTACTTC. The full variable domain, completed using reference TRBV7-2 and TRBJ2-7, is GAGVSQSPSNKVTEKGKDVELRCDPISGHTALYWYRQSLGQGLEFLIYFQGNSAPDKSGLPSDRFSAERTGGSVSTLTIQRTQQEDSAVYLCASSLVALAGGSRSYEQYFGPGTRLTVT.

This sequence joins TRBV19 and TRBJ1-6; D possibly corresponds to TRBD1 (5 bases). Between the trimmed V and J ends, which lost 4 bases and 9 bases, there was a span of 19 bases. CDR3 length: 16 amino acids. CDR1 LNHDA and CDR2 SQIVND come from the germline V gene (reference sequence). The CDR3 nucleotides are TGTGCCAGTAGTACGGGGGACCGAATAAGGGGTTCACCCCTCCACTTT. Translating it yields CASSTGDRIRGSPLHF.

This clone was observed once. This CDR3 is CASSAGLVNNEQFF. In DNA, the CDR3 is TGTGCCAGTAGTGCGGGACTAGTAAACAATGAGCAGTTCTTC. This rearrangement joins TRBV19 to TRBJ2-1; 8 bases align to TRBD2. The trim removed 5 bases at V and 5 bases at J, leaving 5 bases unmatched. From germline, CDR1 is LNHDA and CDR2 SQIVND (reference sequence). The CDR3 has 14 amino acids.

V usage is TRBV7-8 and J usage is TRBJ2-7; 9 bases align to TRBD1. The CDR3 totals 13 residues. The V gene end was trimmed by 5 bases and the J gene end by 4 bases; junction bases not matched to a gene: 3. The germline V gene has CDR1 SGHVS and CDR2 FQNEAQ. The chain's CDR3 is CASSLGTGYEQYF. The CDR3 nucleotides are TGTGCCAGCAGCCTTGGGACAGGGTACGAGCAGTACTTC.

This chain uses TRBV5-1 with TRBJ2-5; 8 bases are a match to TRBD2. CDR1 is SGHRS, CDR2 YFSETQ, per germline. The J segment lost 2 bases and the V segment lost 4 bases, leaving 1 base of the junction unmatched. The CDR3 contains 13 residues. This CDR3 reads CASSTGGQETQYF. DNA of the CDR3: TGCGCCAGCAGCACGGGAGGGCAAGAGACCCAGTACTTC.

The V call is TRBV2, the J call TRBJ1-2; maybe TRBD1 (5 bases). V shed 3 bases and J shed 2 bases, with 13 bases lying between them. The CDR3 covers 15 residues. Per the germline V gene, CDR1 is SNHLY and CDR2 is FYNNEI. The CDR3 loop is CASSDVGHFNYGYTF. The CDR3 nucleotides read TGTGCCAGCAGTGATGTTGGACATTTCAACTATGGCTACACCTTC.

The chain joins TRBV9 to TRBJ1-4, with 8 bases identical to TRBD1. The V gene end was trimmed by 4 bases and the J gene end by 4 bases; junction bases not matched to a gene: 6. This CDR3 has 15 residues. CDR1 and CDR2 from the germline V gene are SGDLS and YYNGEE. The CDR3 nucleotides read TGTGCCAGCAGCCCCCGGACAGGGAATAATGAAAAACTGTTTTTT. Translation: CASSPRTGNNEKLFF.

This clone was observed once. The genes are TRBV4-2 and TRBJ1-1, with a tentative D call TRBD1 (6 bases). V lost 2 bases, J lost 1 base, and 14 bases lay in between. This CDR3 has 16 residues. Germline V lookup: CDR1 LGHNA, CDR2 YNFKEQ. The CDR3 loop is CASSQFSQGTNTEAFF. CDR3 DNA sequence: TGTGCCAGCAGCCAATTCTCACAGGGTACGAACACTGAAGCTTTCTTT.

This clone was seen just once. This chain joins TRBV18 and TRBJ1-5; 7 bases agree with TRBD1. This CDR3 comprises 15 residues. Germline CDR1 reads KGHSH; CDR2 reads LQKENI. Trimming removed 3 bases from V and 1 base from J; junction bases left unmatched: 3. CDR3 amino acids: CASSPTTGSNQPQHF. CDR3 DNA: TGTGCCAGCTCACCGACGACAGGGAGCAATCAGCCCCAGCATTTT.

This chain joins TRBV12-3 or TRBV12-4 and TRBJ2-1, with D perhaps TRBD1 or TRBD2 (5 bases each). The CDR3 has 13 residues. Between the trimmed V and J ends, which lost 7 bases and 5 bases, there was a span of 12 bases. CDR3 protein: CASNPRDHNEQFF. In DNA form, the CDR3 reads TGTGCCAGCAACCCCCGGGACCACAATGAGCAGTTCTTC.

This rearrangement joins TRBV19 to TRBJ1-1, with 8 bases lining up with TRBD1. This CDR3 region has 14 residues. Germline V lookup: CDR1 LNHDA, CDR2 SQIVND (reference sequence). J gave up 1 base and V 5 bases, and 3 bases lay outside the gene matches. The CDR3 DNA is TGTGCCAGTAGTCCCGGGACAGGGAACACTGAAGCTTTCTTT. Protein sequence: CASSPGTGNTEAFF.

V is TRBV19 and J is TRBJ2-1, with 7 bases that match TRBD1. Germline V CDR1 and CDR2: LNHDA, SQIVND (reference sequence). Unmatched junction bases numbered 5, after V lost 7 bases and J lost 2 bases. The CDR3 sequence is 14 residues long. The CDR3 DNA sequence: TGTGCCAGTACCTTGACAGGGACCTACAATGAGCAGTTCTTC. It codes for CASTLTGTYNEQFF. Drawing the rest from reference TRBV19 and TRBJ2-1, the complete variable domain is DGGITQSPKYLFRKEGQNVTLSCEQNLNHDAMYWYRQDPGQGLRLIYYSQIVNDFQKGDIAEGYSVSREKKESFPLTVTSAQKNPTAFYLCASTLTGTYNEQFFGPGTRLTVL.

This clone has a single count. The chain has TRBV21-1 and TRBJ2-4. TRBV21-1 is termed a pseudogene. The CDR3 length is 17 residues. The CDR3 nucleotides are TGTGCCAGCAGCCTGGGGGGCCGGCCAGGGGCCAAAAACATTCAGTACTTC. This translates into CASSLGGRPGAKNIQYF.

V and J are TRBV9 and TRBJ2-2, with D maybe TRBD2 (6 bases). CDR1 is SGDLS, CDR2 YYNGEE, per germline. CDR3 size: 15 residues. Trimming stripped 7 bases from V and 0 bases from J, with 13 bases between. DNA for the CDR3: TGTGCCAGCGCCCGGGACTTTTCGAACACCGGGGAGCTGTTTTTT. It encodes CASARDFSNTGELFF.

The chain has TRBV6-4 and TRBJ2-1; TRBD2 might be the D (5 bases). Germline values: CDR1 MRHNA, CDR2 SNTAGT. There are 15 residues in the CDR3. Trimming shortened V by 0 bases and J by 4 bases, and 10 bases separated the two germline ends. CDR3: CASSDSRGIYNEQFF. The CDR3 DNA reads as TGTGCCAGCAGTGACTCGAGAGGGATATACAATGAGCAGTTCTTC.

This chain links TRBV12-3 or TRBV12-4 with TRBJ1-2, with a tentative D call TRBD1 (5 bases). The CDR3 spans 12 residues. V was cut by 0 bases and J by 8 bases, with 7 bases left in between. The CDR3, as DNA: TGTGCCAGCAGTTTAGCGCGGGGGGGCTACACCTTC. Translated: CASSLARGGYTF.